One sample yielded the 8 T cell receptor beta chains listed below, sequenced in a study of Ad26.COV2.S vaccination and SARS-CoV-2 variants. Sequencing was performed with immunoSEQ multiplex PCR; in TCRdb, only in-frame clones are kept and a portion is missing. The table has roughly 140,000 clones, roughly 88% seen once. Sequences were derived from peripheral blood, sampled after recovery from COVID-19. The receptors were gathered from a human donor who had recovered from COVID-19.

The gene calls are TRBV27 and TRBJ1-2; 7 bases are shared with TRBD1. The germline CDR1 and CDR2 sequences are MNHEY and SMNVEV (reference sequence). The length of the CDR3 is 16 residues. V dropped 5 bases and J dropped 0; count of bases not matched to a gene: 9. The CDR3 sequence: CASSRIGTASNYGYTF. The CDR3 nucleotides read TGTGCCAGCAGTCGTATCGGGACAGCTTCTAACTATGGCTACACCTTC.

DNA for the CDR3: TGTGCCAGCAGTTACTCGAAGCCGAATGAGCAGTTCTTC. Its protein product is CASSYSKPNEQFF. The chain links TRBV6-2 or TRBV6-3 to TRBJ2-1; D is unclear. Germline CDR1 and CDR2: MNHEY and SVGEGT. This CDR3 has 13 amino acids. The V end lost 0 bases, the J end lost 7 bases, and 7 bases lay between the germline ends.

The rearrangement links TRBV28 to TRBJ2-7; TRBD1 matches at 11 bases. Losses at the gene ends were 2 bases for V and 6 bases for J; bases not matched to a gene: 0. The CDR3 has 13 amino acids. CDR1 is MDHEN and CDR2 is SYDVKM in the germline V gene. The CDR3 here is CASSLGQGAEQYF. The CDR3 region has the DNA TGTGCCAGCAGTTTAGGACAGGGGGCCGAGCAGTACTTC.

This clone was counted a single time. This rearrangement joins TRBV28 to TRBJ2-1, with 13 bases fitting TRBD2. Germline values: CDR1 MDHEN, CDR2 SYDVKM. CDR3 length: 16 amino acids. V gave up 4 bases and J gave up 12 bases; unmatched junction bases: 12. In DNA form, the CDR3 reads TGTGCCAGCAGTTCAAGAACTAGCGGGGGGGGTCAAGGGCAGTTCTTC. Protein sequence: CASSSRTSGGGQGQFF.

A single count supports this clone. The J gene is TRBJ1-6, the V gene TRBV18; no firm D call. The V gene's germline CDR1 is KGHSH and CDR2 LQKENI. This CDR3 comprises 19 residues. V lost 2 bases, J lost 0 bases, and 17 bases lay in between. The CDR3 loop reads CASSPWVSRGSSYNSPLHF. The CDR3 nucleotides are TGTGCCAGCTCACCATGGGTGTCACGGGGAAGCTCCTATAATTCACCCCTCCACTTT.

The chain couples TRBV5-4 to TRBJ1-2; TRBD1 agrees at 10 bases. The germline V gene has CDR1 SGHNT and CDR2 YYREEE (reference sequence). This CDR3 has 15 residues. The ends lost 4 bases at V and 2 bases at J; junction bases unmatched: 5. CDR3 DNA sequence: TGTGCCAGCAGCGCGGACAGGGGGGGAAACTATGGCTACACCTTC. Its translation is CASSADRGGNYGYTF.

The rearrangement joins TRBV9 to TRBJ1-1; D remains unclear. Trimming left V 0 bases short and J 3 bases short, with 3 bases between. Germline lookup yields CDR1 SGDLS and CDR2 YYNGEE. The CDR3 length is 12 residues. Written as DNA, the CDR3 is TGTGCCAGCAGCGTAGGTGACACTGAAGCTTTCTTT. Translated: CASSVGDTEAFF.

To note about this clone: Distinct nucleotide sequences in the sample also encode this CDR3. V usage is TRBV19 and J usage is TRBJ1-1; D may be TRBD1 (5 bases). The CDR3 contains 13 residues. The germline V and J ends were trimmed by 8 bases and 1 base, with 11 bases remaining between them. Looked up from germline, CDR1 is LNHDA and CDR2 is SQIVND (reference sequence). The DNA of the CDR3 is TGTGCCAGTTCAGTTAGGGGGAACACTGAAGCTTTCTTT. Protein product: CASSVRGNTEAFF.